This TCR beta chain came from a study of OX40 agonist ivuxolimab in advanced cancers. Study results and limitations: Blood T cells, both CD4+ and CD8+, expanded clonally by week 6 at 0.1 to 3.0 mg/kg.

Libraries were prepared by immunoSEQ multiplex PCR; TCRdb keeps only in-frame clonotypes and omits some of them. Of around 79,000 clones in the sample, around 90% were seen once. The V end lost 3 bases, the J end lost 10 bases, and 13 bases lay between the germline ends. The CDR3 has 13 residues. CDR1 LNHDA and CDR2 SQIVND come from the germline V gene (reference sequence). A note on this clone: Its antigen remains unknown.

The sequencing used CD4+ or CD8+ T cells sorted from blood, collected in a trial of the OX40 agonist ivuxolimab. V usage is TRBV19 and J usage is TRBJ2-1; D is uncertain. This receptor was obtained from an adult with an advanced solid tumor such as melanoma, head and neck, liver or kidney cancer. The chain's CDR3 is CASSIPASLEQFF. The CDR3 DNA reads as TGTGCCAGTAGTATTCCGGCTAGTTTGGAGCAGTTCTTC.